This TCR beta chain was sequenced during a study of cytomegalovirus exposure and HLA in healthy donors. Turning to the study itself: Unique TCRs numbering approximately 80 million, obtained from HLA-typed donors, made up an early data release. Study observations and caveats: The classifier was said to identify cytomegalovirus status with high specificity and sensitivity. CMV antigen specificity of three CMV-associated chains was confirmed in vitro. With DRB1 most and HLA-C fewest, TCR association rates differed between HLA loci in a later analysis.

PCR used 60 Vbeta primers and 13 Jbeta primers. Profiled with immunoSEQ multiplex PCR; TCRdb holds only in-frame clones, not every one. Of approximately 120,000 clones detected, approximately 71% appear once; the ten largest clones hold roughly 3%. The V and J ends lost 2 bases and 0 bases respectively, with 10 bases between them. CDR1 is MNHNY and CDR2 is SVGAGI in the germline V gene (reference sequence). CDR3 length: 15 amino acids. For this clone: The target antigen is unknown.

The specimen was PBMCs. The chain carries TRBV6-6 and TRBJ1-2; D is possibly TRBD1 (5 bases). The sequence was collected from a woman aged 45-60 years in good health and CMV-seronegative. As DNA, the CDR3 is TGTGCCAGCAGTTACGGCCAGGGTGCTAACTATGGCTACACCTTC. It yields the protein CASSYGQGANYGYTF.